The 32 T cell receptor beta chains given below trace back to one sample, sequenced in a study of graft-versus-host responses after intestinal transplantation. Generated by immunoSEQ multiplex PCR, the TCRdb table keeps only in-frame clones and is missing some. The sample has 15,000 to 20,000 clones, roughly 84% seen once; the top ten hold roughly 3.8%. Intraepithelial lymphocytes and lamina propria lymphocytes were released through processing of graft tissue. The material was ileum tissue, obtained about 86 weeks after intestinal transplantation. The receptors shown here come from a human patient who received an intestinal transplant, so some T cells may come from the graft donor.

This chain joins TRBV19 and TRBJ2-6, with TRBD1 matching over 7 bases. Trimming at V came to 0 bases and at J to 0 bases, leaving 8 bases not matched to a gene. The CDR3 is 19 residues long. CDR1 is LNHDA and CDR2 is SQIVND in the germline V gene (reference sequence). CDR3 loop: CASSIDWGQMGSGANVLTF. The CDR3 DNA reads TGTGCCAGTAGTATAGATTGGGGACAGATGGGCTCTGGGGCCAACGTCCTGACTTTC.

This clone was recorded a few times. The rearrangement links TRBV11-2 to TRBJ2-7, with 14 bases aligning to TRBD2. Germline V gene data show CDR1 as SGHAT and CDR2 as FQNNGV. With 1 base clipped from V and 6 bases from J, the junction kept 5 bases outside the gene matches. The CDR3 is made up of 16 amino acids. The CDR3 DNA is TGTGCCAGCAGCTTAGCGACTAGCGGGGGGGCTGCCGAGCAGTACTTC. Translating gives CASSLATSGGAAEQYF.

This clone was recorded a few times. The gene calls are TRBV29-1 and TRBJ2-5; D call uncertain. Per germline, CDR1 SQVTM and CDR2 ANQGSEA. CDR3 size: 12 residues. Trimming shortened V by 4 bases and J by 4 bases, and 10 bases separated the two germline ends. CDR3 loop: CSVVPIVETQYF. CDR3 in DNA: TGCAGCGTTGTACCGATAGTAGAGACCCAGTACTTC.

V gene TRBV4-1 combines with J gene TRBJ1-4; D uncertain. V lost 1 base to trimming and J lost 0 bases, with 18 bases between them. The CDR3 totals 19 residues. Germline lookup yields CDR1 MGHRA and CDR2 YSYEKL. The DNA of the CDR3 is TGCGCCAGCAGCCAAGTCCAGGCACCCCAAAGGGCAACTAATGAAAAACTGTTTTTT. Residues: CASSQVQAPQRATNEKLFF.

The table lists this clone with a few counts. The chain employs TRBV27 and TRBJ2-6; 7 nucleotides agree with TRBD2. Trimming at V came to 3 bases and at J to 3 bases, leaving 2 bases not matched to a gene. The germline V gene has CDR1 MNHEY and CDR2 SMNVEV (reference sequence). There are 15 residues in the CDR3. Here the CDR3 DNA reads TGTGCCAGCAGTTTGGGGGGGTATGGGGCCAACGTCCTGACTTTC. Residues: CASSLGGYGANVLTF.

The rearrangement joins TRBV5-6 to TRBJ2-2, with D possibly TRBD2 on 6 matching bases. The CDR3 is 11 residues long. Trimming took off 7 bases at V and 5 bases at J, with 6 bases between the two ends. CDR1 and CDR2 (germline): SGHDT, YYEEEE. CDR3 sequence (DNA): TGTGCCAGCGGGGGGACCGGGGAGCTGTTTTTT. It codes for CASGGTGELFF.

The chain is built from TRBV10-3 and TRBJ2-5; the D is unclear. The CDR3 consists of 13 residues. CDR1 ENHRY and CDR2 SYGVKD come from the germline V gene. Trimming stripped 3 bases from V and 4 bases from J, with 9 bases between. CDR3 in amino acids: CAISEVSGETQYF. CDR3 DNA sequence: TGTGCCATCAGTGAAGTTTCAGGAGAGACCCAGTACTTC.

The V gene is TRBV5-8, the J gene TRBJ2-3; possible D gene TRBD1, 6 bases. V was pared by 1 base and J by 5 bases, with 8 bases between. CDR3 length: 13 amino acids. Germline-derived CDR1 and CDR2 are SGHTS and YDEGEE. The CDR3 DNA sequence: TGTGCCAGCAGCTTGCAGGGGAGAGATACGCAGTATTTT. It codes for CASSLQGRDTQYF.

The chain has TRBV27 and TRBJ1-2, with TRBD1 as a possible D gene (6 bases). The CDR3 has 14 amino acids. Looked up from germline, CDR1 is MNHEY and CDR2 is SMNVEV (reference sequence). Between the trimmed V and J ends, which lost 6 bases and 8 bases, there was a span of 19 bases. CDR3 region: CASRPDRLVGGYTF. CDR3 DNA sequence: TGTGCCAGCAGGCCGGACAGACTAGTAGGAGGCTACACCTTC.

The rearrangement joins TRBV28 to TRBJ1-1, with 7 nucleotides matching TRBD1. The germline gives CDR1 MDHEN, CDR2 SYDVKM. Unmatched junction bases numbered 5, after V lost 2 bases and J lost 8 bases. CDR3 length equals 13 residues. CDR3 sequence: CASSLNEDREAFF. Written as DNA, the CDR3 is TGTGCCAGCAGTTTAAACGAGGACAGGGAAGCTTTCTTT.

J is TRBJ2-5 and V is TRBV5-4; D gene uncertain. This CDR3 has 13 amino acids. Trimming removed 1 base at V and 2 bases at J, with 6 bases between. Germline assignment: CDR1 SGHNT and CDR2 YYREEE (reference sequence). The CDR3 DNA is TGTGCCAGCAGCTTGAGTCAGCAAGAGACCCAGTACTTC. This gives the protein CASSLSQQETQYF.

This clone was seen once. The chain carries TRBV27 and TRBJ1-6; weak D call: TRBD1 (5 bases). The germline CDR1 and CDR2 sequences are MNHEY and SMNVEV (reference sequence). V lost 8 bases and J 16 bases, leaving 15 bases between the germline ends. The CDR3 contains 11 residues. CDR3 sequence (DNA): TGTGCCAGCGGGACGGGAGGCCCACTCCACTTT. Protein sequence: CASGTGGPLHF.

In this sample, this clone turned up once. This chain connects TRBV2 to TRBJ2-5, with D tentatively TRBD2 (6 bases). The J call may be incorrect, as the DNA end agrees better with TRBJ2-7. This CDR3 spans 15 amino acids. Germline V gene lookup returns CDR1 SNHLY and CDR2 FYNNEI. The DNA for the CDR3 is TGTGCCAGCAGTGAAGGGCTAGGGACTGGTGCCGAGCAGTACTTC. It yields the protein CASSEGLGTGAEQYF.

The V call is TRBV7-9, the J call TRBJ2-2, with 10 bases identical to TRBD1. Losses at the gene ends were 6 bases for V and 8 bases for J; bases not matched to a gene: 6. Germline V gene data show CDR1 as SEHNR and CDR2 as FQNEAQ (reference sequence). This CDR3 has 14 amino acids. The DNA for the CDR3 is TGTGCCAGCAGACAGACAGGGGGCACGGGGGAGCTGTTTTTT. Translating it yields CASRQTGGTGELFF. The full variable domain, in which reference TRBV7-9 and TRBJ2-2 provide the parts outside the CDR3, is DTGVSQNPRHKITKRGQNVTFRCDPISEHNRLYWYRQTLGQGPEFLTYFQNEAQLEKSRLLSDRFSAERPKGSFSTLEIQRTEQGDSAMYLCASRQTGGTGELFFGEGSRLTVL.

Here the CDR3 reads CASSGETGNTIYF. The DNA of the CDR3 is TGTGCCAGCAGTGGAGAAACTGGAAACACCATATATTTT. The rearrangement uses TRBV2 and TRBJ1-3; D unresolved. The germline V gene encodes CDR1 SNHLY and CDR2 FYNNEI. The V end was cut by 4 bases, the J end by 2 bases, with 6 bases between. The CDR3 covers 13 residues.

This clone is a singleton in its sample. The chain is built from TRBV7-2 and TRBJ2-1, with unresolved D. This CDR3 region has 14 residues. The germline V gene has CDR1 SGHTA and CDR2 FQGNSA. With 0 bases removed from V and 10 bases from J, the gap between germline ends came to 13 bases. CDR3 residues: CASSLAEVTKEQFF. CDR3 coding DNA: TGTGCCAGCAGCTTAGCCGAAGTCACGAAAGAGCAGTTCTTC.

The chain couples TRBV7-9 to TRBJ2-5; 12 positions agree with TRBD2. The CDR3 sequence is 18 residues long. V trimming: 5 bases; J trimming: 4 bases; junction bases outside the gene matches: 14. From germline, CDR1 is SEHNR and CDR2 FQNEAQ (reference sequence). CDR3 amino acids: CASSPQFPSGGAVETQYF. CDR3 nucleotide sequence: TGTGCCAGCAGCCCCCAATTCCCTAGCGGGGGGGCCGTAGAGACCCAGTACTTC.

This clone was seen only a few times. This sequence joins TRBV7-5 and TRBJ2-1; TRBD2, the table's D call, was not compared with the DNA. TRBV7-5 is a pseudogene locus. This CDR3 has 12 residues. The CDR3 reads CVRSRTRNEQFF. In nucleotides, the CDR3 is TGTGTCAGAAGTCGAACTCGGAATGAGCAGTTCTTC.

V usage is TRBV7-8 and J usage is TRBJ2-3; 10 bases are a match to TRBD2. Germline V gene sequence: CDR1 SGHVS, CDR2 FQNEAQ. This CDR3 comprises 18 residues. J was trimmed by 2 bases and V by 5 bases; bases with no gene match: 13. This CDR3 reads CASSPIRAGGPITDTQYF. The CDR3 DNA reads as TGTGCCAGCAGCCCTATCAGAGCGGGGGGGCCTATCACAGATACGCAGTATTTT.

The genes are TRBV11-2 and TRBJ2-3; weak D call: TRBD2 (5 bases). The germline CDR1 and CDR2 sequences are SGHAT and FQNNGV. The length of the CDR3 is 16 residues. Trimming left V 1 base short and J 0 bases short, with 11 bases between. The CDR3 here is CASSLGGAESTDTQYF. The CDR3 DNA is TGTGCCAGCAGCTTAGGTGGAGCGGAAAGCACAGATACGCAGTATTTT.

The chain uses TRBV4-1 and TRBJ1-5; D is possibly TRBD1 (5 bases). The CDR3 consists of 13 residues. With 0 bases removed from V and 11 bases from J, the gap between germline ends came to 11 bases. Germline assignment: CDR1 MGHRA and CDR2 YSYEKL. As DNA, the CDR3 is TGCGCCAGCAGCCAAGACTCGCGGGACGCCCAGCATTTT. Its protein product is CASSQDSRDAQHF.

The chain couples TRBV9 to TRBJ1-6, with D unresolved. The CDR3 length is 16 residues. From germline, CDR1 is SGDLS and CDR2 YYNGEE. Trimming took off 4 bases at V and 0 bases at J, with 11 bases between the two ends. This chain's CDR3 is CASSPGRSSYNSPLHF. The DNA for the CDR3 is TGTGCCAGCAGCCCTGGACGGAGCTCCTATAATTCACCCCTCCACTTT.

V gene TRBV7-8 combines with J gene TRBJ2-5, with D possibly TRBD1 on 7 matching bases. The J call is doubtful: the DNA matches TRBJ2-7 better. Looked up from germline, CDR1 is SGHVS and CDR2 is FQNEAQ. This CDR3 is 15 amino acids long. The CDR3 is CASSSDAGQHYEQYF. In DNA, the CDR3 is TGTGCCAGCAGCTCAGATGCGGGACAGCACTACGAGCAGTACTTC.

The chain links TRBV5-8 to TRBJ1-5; 9 bases map to TRBD1. CDR1 and CDR2 (germline): SGHTS, YDEGEE. CDR3 length: 15 amino acids. V dropped 4 bases and J dropped 7; count of bases not matched to a gene: 9. The DNA for the CDR3 is TGTGCCAGCAGCAGGGGGACAGGGTTCGAACAGCCCCAGCATTTT. Amino acid sequence: CASSRGTGFEQPQHF.

The rearrangement links TRBV7-9 to TRBJ2-6; D tentatively fits TRBD1 or TRBD2 (5 bases each). The V end was cut by 4 bases, the J end by 0 bases, with 16 bases between. This CDR3 is 18 amino acids long. Per germline, CDR1 SEHNR and CDR2 FQNEAQ (reference sequence). The CDR3 nucleotides read TGTGCCAGCAGCTCCCTCGGTGGGACCCTCTCTGGGGCCAACGTCCTGACTTTC. It is translated as CASSSLGGTLSGANVLTF.

The chain carries TRBV6-5 and TRBJ1-2; 11 bases map to TRBD1. Germline lookup yields CDR1 MNHEY and CDR2 SVGAGI. The V segment lost 2 bases and the J segment 8 bases; nucleotides outside the gene matches: 7. The CDR3 loop spans 15 amino acids. CDR3 sequence reads: CASSYHGQGAGGYTF. CDR3 DNA sequence: TGTGCCAGCAGTTACCATGGACAGGGGGCTGGAGGCTACACCTTC.

This clone is a singleton in its sample. The CDR3: CASSPGMAGGAEDYGYTF. In DNA, the CDR3 is TGTGCCAGCAGCCCAGGAATGGCAGGGGGCGCCGAGGACTATGGCTACACCTTC. This chain connects TRBV7-9 to TRBJ1-2; 8 positions match TRBD1. V shed 5 bases and J 3 bases; nucleotides not matched to a gene: 17. Germline CDR1 is SEHNR and CDR2 is FQNEAQ (reference sequence). The CDR3 is made up of 18 amino acids.

The J gene is TRBJ2-7, the V gene TRBV7-9; D perhaps matches TRBD1 (6 bases). V was clipped by 0 bases and J by 3 bases, with 9 bases between them. Germline values: CDR1 SEHNR, CDR2 FQNEAQ (reference sequence). The CDR3 runs to 14 residues. Here the CDR3 reads CASSLATGSYEQYF. CDR3 bases: TGTGCCAGCAGCTTAGCTACAGGGAGCTACGAGCAGTACTTC.

The V and J genes are TRBV27 and TRBJ2-7; D uncertain. CDR1 and CDR2 (germline): MNHEY, SMNVEV (reference sequence). The CDR3 contains 15 residues. The V gene lost 2 bases and the J gene lost 0 bases, with 11 bases spanning the gap. The DNA of the CDR3 is TGTGCCAGCAGTTTAGTTCCGGTGAGCTCCTACGAGCAGTACTTC. As protein: CASSLVPVSSYEQYF.

This clone was picked up one time. This chain links TRBV11-2 with TRBJ1-1, with D hard to call. Deletions cut 5 bases from V and 1 base from J, with 8 bases between. Germline V gene lookup returns CDR1 SGHAT and CDR2 FQNNGV. This CDR3 is built from 13 residues. The CDR3 DNA is TGTGCCAGCAGCCCACAGTGGAACACTGAAGCTTTCTTT. It translates to CASSPQWNTEAFF.

CDR3 loop: CASSLDSVNEQFF. CDR3 DNA: TGTGCCAGCAGCTTGGACAGTGTCAATGAGCAGTTCTTC. V usage is TRBV5-4 and J usage is TRBJ2-1; no clear D gene. CDR3 length equals 13 residues. V gave up 0 bases and J gave up 6 bases, with 7 bases separating them. Germline V gene lookup returns CDR1 SGHNT and CDR2 YYREEE (reference sequence).

The chain carries TRBV19 and TRBJ2-1; possible D gene TRBD2, 6 bases. The CDR3 sequence is 15 residues long. Germline lookup yields CDR1 LNHDA and CDR2 SQIVND (reference sequence). Trimming shortened V by 3 bases and J by 6 bases, and 15 bases separated the two germline ends. CDR3 DNA sequence: TGTGCCAGTAGTATCAGTAAGGGGAGGATCAATGAGCAGTTCTTC. Translated: CASSISKGRINEQFF.